This T cell receptor beta chain came from a study of blood T cell repertoires in COVID-19. V lost 7 bases and J lost 3, with 15 bases in between. The germline V gene encodes CDR1 SGHVS and CDR2 FNYEAQ. The CDR3 totals 15 residues. Method: immunoSEQ multiplex PCR; TCRdb's copy keeps in-frame clones and lacks some. This sample has 200,000 to 300,000 clones, with approximately 84% found just once. For recovered donors of Cohort 3, there were two negative PCRs, clearance, or symptom resolution. The sequenced material came from PBMCs or T cells enriched from blood (not recorded which). The V call is TRBV7-6, the J call TRBJ2-2, with D tentatively TRBD2 (6 bases). This receptor was obtained from a man aged 35-49 years who had recovered from COVID-19. This chain's CDR3 is CASNPVAGYTGELFF. CDR3 DNA: TGTGCCAGCAACCCCGTCGCGGGATACACCGGGGAGCTGTTTTTT.